Given below is one T cell receptor (beta chain) in context. Its antigen remains unidentified. Base-call qualities are not available, and no considerably larger clone is one nucleotide away. This record comes from a study of control samples from healthy donors and cancer patients (dated by TCRdb to the early 2020s). Library construction relied on the immunoSEQ multiplex PCR assay. TCRdb re-hosts the immuneACCESS table, in-frame sequences only. Its copies lack some clones; in the studies checked, an unresolved V gene accounts for under half of them, and the cause for the rest is not known. The sample records about 120,000 clones, 88% of which are singletons. The ten largest clones take up 3.4% of the sample. The CDR3 holds 12 amino acids from the cysteine to the phenylalanine. CDR3 DNA only is kept here, 36 bases in frame from base 1. V loses 6 bases of germline sequence and J loses 2 bases, and the interval between the two ends is 5 bases.

This sequence was found in a man in his forties or fifties in good health. This chain joins TRBV12-3 or TRBV12-4 to TRBJ2-1; no D segment can be confidently identified. The sample taken for sequencing was blood. CDR3 sequence: CASRGTYNEQFF. Here is the DNA: TGTGCCAGCAGGGGGACCTACAATGAGCAGTTCTTC.